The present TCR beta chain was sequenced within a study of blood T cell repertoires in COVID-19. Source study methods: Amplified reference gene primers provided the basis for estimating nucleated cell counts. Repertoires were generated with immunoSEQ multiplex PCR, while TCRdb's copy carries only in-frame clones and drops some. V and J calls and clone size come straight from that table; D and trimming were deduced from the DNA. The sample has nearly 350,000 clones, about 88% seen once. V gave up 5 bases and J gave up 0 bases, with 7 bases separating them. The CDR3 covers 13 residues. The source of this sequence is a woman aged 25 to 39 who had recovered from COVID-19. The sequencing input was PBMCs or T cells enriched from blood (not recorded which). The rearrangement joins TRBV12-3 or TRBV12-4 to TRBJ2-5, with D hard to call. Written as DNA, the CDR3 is TGTGCCAGCAGTCTAACGTACCAAGAGACCCAGTACTTC. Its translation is CASSLTYQETQYF.